This TCR beta chain is from a study of T-cell memory formation after mild COVID-19. TCRdb re-called the 5' RACE reads through MiXCR, storing one row per CDR3 protein. The sample lists approximately 450,000 distinct CDR3 sequences; 18% were seen once. The sequenced sample was PBMCs or a T cell subset sorted from them (not recorded which). The clonotype was recovered from an adult woman who had mild COVID-19 (a few samples of this study predate the infection). Cell type and time point are not known.

Written as DNA, the CDR3 is TGTGCCACCAGTGAGGTAGCAGATACGCAGTATTTT. Translation gives CATSEVADTQYF. The rearrangement joins TRBV24-1 to TRBJ2-3, with no clear D. Trimming stripped 4 bases from V and 4 bases from J, with 5 bases between. The CDR3 has 12 residues. Looked up from germline, CDR1 is KGHDR and CDR2 is SFDVKD.